The 17 T cell receptor beta chains given below trace back to one sample, sequenced in a study of radiotherapy plus CTLA-4 blockade in lung cancer. The assay was immunoSEQ multiplex PCR, and TCRdb's table has in-frame clones only and misses some. The sample yields tens of thousands of clones, about 72% seen once. The sequencing used peripheral blood, collected from a patient treated with radiotherapy plus ipilimumab. Source of these receptors: a human donor with non-small cell lung cancer who had a complete response to radiotherapy plus ipilimumab.

The chain joins TRBV2 to TRBJ1-3; 7 bases line up with TRBD1. Germline V gene sequence: CDR1 SNHLY, CDR2 FYNNEI. V was pared by 7 bases and J by 3 bases, with 9 bases of the junction left unmatched. This CDR3 is built from 15 residues. CDR3 amino acids: CASTIGQVDGNTIYF. The DNA of the CDR3 is TGTGCCAGCACGATTGGACAGGTGGATGGAAACACCATATATTTT.

The chain uses TRBV10-3 and TRBJ1-4, with a possible D match to TRBD1 (6 bases). Germline CDR1 and CDR2: ENHRY and SYGVKD. The CDR3 has 14 amino acids. V was trimmed by 6 bases and J by 8 bases, leaving 16 bases between them. The CDR3 loop reads CAISHGGLGEKLFF. CDR3 sequence (DNA): TGTGCCATCAGCCATGGGGGGCTGGGGGAAAAACTGTTTTTT.

The chain uses TRBV18 and TRBJ2-1, with 11 bases identical to TRBD2. CDR3 length: 14 residues. The V and J ends lost 8 bases and 10 bases, in that order; junction bases with no gene match: 10. CDR1 and CDR2 from the germline V gene are KGHSH and LQKENI. CDR3 in DNA: TGTGCCAGCCCGGACGGGACTAGCGGAGGGGAGCAGTTCTTC. Translated, it gives CASPDGTSGGEQFF.

The rearrangement links TRBV7-9 to TRBJ2-1; D gene unclear. Trimming cost V 2 bases and J 4 bases, with 9 bases left between them. Germline lookup yields CDR1 SEHNR and CDR2 FQNEAQ (reference sequence). The CDR3 is 14 amino acids. CDR3 residues: CASSLRWDYNEQFF. CDR3 DNA: TGTGCCAGCAGCTTACGGTGGGATTACAATGAGCAGTTCTTC.

V and J are TRBV10-1 and TRBJ2-3; D unclear. The germline CDR1 and CDR2 sequences are WNHNN and SYGVQD (reference sequence). V shed 7 bases and J shed 5 bases, with 10 bases lying between them. CDR3 length equals 12 residues. CDR3 sequence reads: CASNLPGDTQYF. The CDR3 bases are TGCGCCAGCAATTTGCCGGGAGATACGCAGTATTTT.

J is TRBJ2-1 and V is TRBV7-6; D tentatively fits TRBD1 or TRBD2 (5 bases each). CDR1 is SGHVS and CDR2 is FNYEAQ in the germline V gene. The length of the CDR3 is 13 residues. Trimming took off 0 bases at V and 12 bases at J, with 12 bases between the two ends. CDR3 sequence reads: CASSLAGQGPQFF. The CDR3 DNA follows: TGTGCCAGCAGCTTAGCAGGGCAGGGACCGCAGTTCTTC.

The chain has TRBV29-1 and TRBJ2-5, with D perhaps TRBD2 (6 bases). This CDR3 has 12 amino acids. Germline CDR1 and CDR2: SQVTM and ANQGSEA. Trimming took 6 bases from V and 4 from J, leaving 12 bases between them. The CDR3 is CSVGTVGETQYF. The CDR3 DNA sequence: TGCAGCGTCGGGACTGTGGGAGAGACCCAGTACTTC.

V and J are TRBV7-9 and TRBJ1-6; D not resolved. This CDR3 has 14 amino acids. CDR1 SEHNR and CDR2 FQNEAQ come from the germline V gene (reference sequence). The V gene lost 5 bases and the J gene lost 9 bases, with 14 bases spanning the gap. CDR3 sequence: CASSQVLGRSPLHF. The CDR3 nucleotides are TGTGCCAGCAGCCAGGTTCTAGGGCGTTCACCCCTCCACTTT. Variable domain in full (rest from reference TRBV7-9 and TRBJ1-6): DTGVSQNPRHKITKRGQNVTFRCDPISEHNRLYWYRQTLGQGPEFLTYFQNEAQLEKSRLLSDRFSAERPKGSFSTLEIQRTEQGDSAMYLCASSQVLGRSPLHFGNGTRLTVT.

This clone was seen just once. The V call is TRBV7-9, the J call TRBJ2-5; either TRBD1 or TRBD2 may supply D (6 bases each). Trimming took off 1 base at V and 2 bases at J, with 20 bases between the two ends. The CDR3 has 18 amino acids. CDR1 is SEHNR and CDR2 is FQNEAQ in the germline V gene (reference sequence). DNA for the CDR3: TGTGCCAGCAGCTTAGGTGGCGGCTCACGAGGGGGGCAAGAGACCCAGTACTTC. Translation gives CASSLGGGSRGGQETQYF.

This chain joins TRBV15 and TRBJ2-5; 14 nucleotides match TRBD2. The ends lost 5 bases at V and 2 bases at J; junction bases unmatched: 10. Germline values: CDR1 LNHNV, CDR2 YYDKDF (reference sequence). The CDR3 spans 18 residues. The CDR3 protein is CATSDNTRTSGGQETQYF. The CDR3 bases are TGTGCCACCAGCGACAATACAAGGACTAGCGGGGGGCAAGAGACCCAGTACTTC.

The rearrangement joins TRBV11-2 to TRBJ1-3; D is ambiguous. The CDR3 sequence is 15 residues long. Germline CDR1 SGHAT, CDR2 FQNNGV. Trimming stripped 1 base from V and 1 base from J, with 8 bases between. The chain's CDR3 is CASSLASFSGNTIYF. The CDR3 nucleotides are TGTGCCAGCAGCTTAGCGTCCTTTTCTGGAAACACCATATATTTT.

The rearrangement uses TRBV10-1 and TRBJ1-4; tentative D call: TRBD1 (6 bases). The CDR3 is made up of 14 amino acids. Germline CDR1 is WNHNN and CDR2 is SYGVQD (reference sequence). The ends were cut back, 6 bases at V and 0 bases at J, with 8 bases in the middle. This CDR3 reads CASSGTPTNEKLFF. For the CDR3, the DNA is TGCGCCAGCAGCGGGACACCAACTAATGAAAAACTGTTTTTT.

In its sample, this clone was seen once. The V gene is TRBV10-3, the J gene TRBJ2-3; weak D call: TRBD2 (6 bases). Trimming took 6 bases from V and 1 from J, leaving 11 bases between them. This CDR3 contains 14 residues. CDR1 is ENHRY and CDR2 is SYGVKD in the germline V gene. The CDR3: CAIRASVGTDTQYF. CDR3 in DNA: TGTGCCATCAGGGCTAGCGTGGGCACAGATACGCAGTATTTT.

The genes are TRBV27 and TRBJ2-7, with D uncertain. Germline values: CDR1 MNHEY, CDR2 SMNVEV (reference sequence). V lost 5 bases and J lost 7, with 9 bases in between. This CDR3 comprises 11 residues. Written as DNA, the CDR3 is TGTGCCAGCAGTCACAAGAATGAGCAGTACGTC. It yields the protein CASSHKNEQYV.

The rearrangement uses TRBV30 and TRBJ1-2; maybe TRBD1 (5 bases). The CDR3 length is 13 residues. CDR1 is GTSNPN, CDR2 SVGIG, per germline (reference sequence). The CDR3 sequence: CAFSRDRPSGYTF. The CDR3 DNA reads as TGTGCGTTTTCTAGGGACCGACCTTCCGGCTACACCTTC.

This chain uses TRBV5-6 with TRBJ1-5; the D is unclear. Trimming pared 4 bases from V and 8 bases from J, leaving 19 bases between. Germline V gene lookup returns CDR1 SGHDT and CDR2 YYEEEE. The CDR3 is made up of 15 amino acids. CDR3 nucleotide sequence: TGTGCCAGCAGCCGTGGACCGAACTCTAAAGAGCCCCAGCATTTT. Its translation: CASSRGPNSKEPQHF.

V and J are TRBV11-3 and TRBJ1-1, with D possibly TRBD1 on 5 matching bases. Germline loops: CDR1 SGHNT, CDR2 YENEEA. V was shortened by 5 bases and J by 13 bases, with 17 bases between the two germline ends. CDR3 length: 12 amino acids. The chain's CDR3 is CASSAETGQGFF. The CDR3 bases are TGTGCCAGCAGCGCTGAAACGGGCCAGGGTTTCTTT.